Below, 25 T cell receptor beta chains from the same sample are listed, as sequenced in a study of T-cell reconstitution after alpha-beta-depleted transplantation in children. It was with unique molecular identifiers that the TCRbeta library was prepared. Via MiXCR, TCRdb re-called the PCR reads, giving one row per CDR3 protein. This sample has about 610,000 distinct CDR3 sequences; roughly a tenth occur once, and the top ten carry 3.5% to 5%. Source: PBMCs from the stem cell graft donor, taken from the stem cell graft. Receptor source: a human donor who donated a stem cell graft to a child with acute myeloid leukemia.

This clonotype was observed a handful of times. This chain uses TRBV28 with TRBJ2-2; 10 bases are a match to TRBD1. Germline CDR1 and CDR2: MDHEN and SYDVKM. This CDR3 contains 18 residues. V lost 3 bases and J lost 4; bases outside the gene matches: 11. The CDR3, as DNA: TGTGCCAGCAGTTTTTCGACCGGGACAGGGGATTCCACCGGGGAGCTGTTTTTT. Translation: CASSFSTGTGDSTGELFF.

The gene calls are TRBV2 and TRBJ2-1; 9 bases are shared with TRBD2. This CDR3 has 15 residues. V shed 7 bases and J 8 bases; nucleotides not matched to a gene: 12. Germline V CDR1 and CDR2: SNHLY, FYNNEI. The CDR3 loop reads CASTTRAGGPDEQFF. DNA of the CDR3: TGTGCCAGCACCACGCGGGCGGGAGGGCCGGATGAGCAGTTCTTC. Full variable domain (missing parts from reference TRBV2 and TRBJ2-1): EPEVTQTPSHQVTQMGQEVILRCVPISNHLYFYWYRQILGQKVEFLVSFYNNEISEKSEIFDDQFSVERPDGSNFTLKIRSTKLEDSAMYFCASTTRAGGPDEQFFGPGTRLTVL.

This clonotype was observed at least ten times. Here the CDR3 reads CASSSVTGDTEAFF. Here the CDR3 DNA reads TGCGCCAGCAGCTCCGTGACAGGGGACACTGAAGCTTTCTTT. V and J are TRBV5-1 and TRBJ1-1; TRBD1 matches at 8 bases. Trimming removed 3 bases from V and 3 bases from J; junction bases left unmatched: 4. The germline CDR1 and CDR2 sequences are SGHRS and YFSETQ. This CDR3 is 14 amino acids long.

This rearrangement joins TRBV29-1 to TRBJ2-3; D unclear. Germline lookup yields CDR1 SQVTM and CDR2 ANQGSEA. This CDR3 has 13 residues. Between the trimmed V and J ends, which lost 4 bases and 2 bases, there was a span of 10 bases. The CDR3 sequence is CSVVGRHTDTQYF. CDR3 DNA sequence: TGCAGCGTTGTCGGGCGGCACACAGATACGCAGTATTTT.

The V and J genes are TRBV4-1 and TRBJ2-7, with a tentative D call TRBD2 (6 bases). The CDR3 is 17 residues long. The V gene lost 0 bases and the J gene lost 0 bases, with 15 bases spanning the gap. Germline values: CDR1 MGHRA, CDR2 YSYEKL. This CDR3 is CASSQDKGPGSSYEQYF. The CDR3 region has the DNA TGCGCCAGCAGCCAAGATAAGGGGCCCGGGAGCTCCTACGAGCAGTACTTC.

This clonotype was found a few times. This sequence joins TRBV20-1 and TRBJ2-5; 10 nucleotides line up with TRBD2. V lost 3 bases, J lost 9 bases, and 10 bases stayed unmatched. The CDR3 runs 14 residues. CDR1 is DFQATT, CDR2 SNEGSKA, per germline (reference sequence). The CDR3: CSARSSGGLTAQYF. The CDR3 nucleotides are TGCAGTGCTAGGTCTAGCGGGGGACTGACGGCCCAGTACTTC.

This clonotype was counted many times. V gene TRBV30 combines with J gene TRBJ1-2, with 9 positions matching TRBD1. The V gene's germline CDR1 is GTSNPN and CDR2 SVGIG (reference sequence). Trimming at V came to 5 bases and at J to 4 bases, leaving 11 bases not matched to a gene. The CDR3 totals 15 residues. The CDR3 DNA sequence: TGTGCCTGGGCTCGGGACAGGGCGAAAACCTATGGCTACACCTTC. This translates into CAWARDRAKTYGYTF.

This clonotype occurred many times. The chain joins TRBV15 to TRBJ2-1; 9 bases fit TRBD2. The length of the CDR3 is 16 residues. The junction had 8 bases not matched to a gene; V was cut back by 0 bases and J by 8 bases. Germline lookup yields CDR1 LNHNV and CDR2 YYDKDF (reference sequence). CDR3 nucleotide sequence: TGTGCCACCAGCAGAGAGCGGGAGGGCCATAGGGATGAGCAGTTCTTC. Amino acid sequence: CATSREREGHRDEQFF. Full variable domain (missing parts from reference TRBV15 and TRBJ2-1): DAMVIQNPRYQVTQFGKPVTLSCSQTLNHNVMYWYQQKSSQAPKLLFHYYDKDFNNEADTPDNFQSRRPNTSFCFLDIRSPGLGDTAMYLCATSREREGHRDEQFFGPGTRLTVL.

The rearrangement links TRBV6-1 to TRBJ2-6; TRBD2 might be the D (6 bases). Germline assignment: CDR1 MNHNS and CDR2 SASEGT. The CDR3 totals 17 residues. The V gene lost 6 bases and the J gene lost 0 bases, with 15 bases spanning the gap. CDR3 DNA: TGTGCCAGCAGGAGATTTGTGGGGGGCTCTGGGGCCAACGTCCTGACTTTC. It encodes CASRRFVGGSGANVLTF.

This clonotype was observed many times. The chain recombines TRBV7-3 with TRBJ2-2; D ambiguous. V was shortened by 5 bases and J by 4 bases, with 8 bases between the two germline ends. The CDR3 covers 13 residues. The germline CDR1 and CDR2 sequences are SGHTA and FQGTGA. The CDR3 here is CASSPTVTGELFF. The CDR3, as DNA: TGTGCCAGCAGCCCGACGGTCACCGGGGAGCTGTTTTTT.

The CDR3 loop reads CASSELVRGATQYF. The DNA of the CDR3 is TGTGCCAGCAGTGAATTAGTAAGGGGGGCGACCCAGTACTTC. This rearrangement joins TRBV25-1 to TRBJ2-5, with D perhaps given as TRBD1 or TRBD2 (6 bases each). Trimming cost V 1 base and J 7 bases, with 13 bases left between them. Germline V CDR1 and CDR2: MGHDK, SYGVNS. The CDR3 spans 14 residues.

This sequence joins TRBV20-1 and TRBJ2-7, with 10 bases that match TRBD2. CDR1 is DFQATT and CDR2 is SNEGSKA in the germline V gene (reference sequence). Trimming at V came to 3 bases and at J to 3 bases, leaving 5 bases not matched to a gene. The CDR3 loop spans 14 amino acids. For the CDR3, the DNA is TGCAGTGCTAGGCCCAGCGGGAGGGGCTACGAGCAGTACTTC. It translates to CSARPSGRGYEQYF.

V usage is TRBV20-1 and J usage is TRBJ2-3; a weak D match, TRBD2 (6 bases). The germline CDR1 and CDR2 sequences are DFQATT and SNEGSKA (reference sequence). The CDR3 totals 14 residues. With 2 bases removed from V and 2 bases from J, the gap between germline ends came to 11 bases. The CDR3 protein is CSARQRDFTDTQYF. In DNA form, the CDR3 reads TGCAGTGCTAGACAACGGGACTTCACAGATACGCAGTATTTT.

This clonotype showed up just a few times. DNA for the CDR3: TGTGCCAGCAGCGCCGGGGGCGCAGGTGGCTACACCTTC. It is translated as CASSAGGAGGYTF. This chain connects TRBV9 to TRBJ1-2, with D perhaps matching TRBD1 (6 bases). The CDR3 covers 13 residues. Germline V lookup: CDR1 SGDLS, CDR2 YYNGEE. V lost 3 bases, J lost 7 bases, and 13 bases lay in between. The full variable domain, in which reference TRBV9 and TRBJ1-2 provide the parts outside the CDR3, is DSGVTQTPKHLITATGQRVTLRCSPRSGDLSVYWYQQSLDQGLQFLIQYYNGEERAKGNILERFSAQQFPDLHSELNLSSLELGDSALYFCASSAGGAGGYTFGSGTRLTVV.

The rearrangement joins TRBV20-1 to TRBJ2-7, with no clear D. Trimming took off 3 bases at V and 3 bases at J, with 6 bases between the two ends. Per germline, CDR1 DFQATT and CDR2 SNEGSKA (reference sequence). The CDR3 is made up of 11 amino acids. The CDR3 spells CSARHDYEQYF. The CDR3 DNA follows: TGCAGTGCTAGGCACGACTACGAGCAGTACTTC.

The genes are TRBV30 and TRBJ2-5, with 9 bases fitting TRBD2. CDR1 GTSNPN and CDR2 SVGIG come from the germline V gene (reference sequence). The CDR3 runs 14 residues. CDR3 sequence (DNA): TGTGCTCGGGCCGGGCTAGCGGGAACAGAGACCCAGTACTTC. Encoded protein: CARAGLAGTETQYF.

This chain connects TRBV12-3 or TRBV12-4 to TRBJ2-6; D ambiguous. V dropped 7 bases and J dropped 0 bases, with 4 bases sitting between them. The CDR3 is 13 residues long. CDR3 sequence: CASILSGANVLTF. The CDR3 nucleotides are TGTGCCAGCATCCTCTCTGGGGCCAACGTCCTGACTTTC.

This clonotype was recorded a few times. V is TRBV15 and J is TRBJ1-1; possible D gene TRBD1, 6 bases. The CDR3 extends over 14 amino acids. Germline V CDR1 and CDR2: LNHNV, YYDKDF (reference sequence). V lost 3 bases and J 1 base, leaving 9 bases between the germline ends. CDR3: CATSRDSRNTEAFF. DNA for the CDR3: TGTGCCACCAGCAGGGACAGTCGGAACACTGAAGCTTTCTTT. The full variable domain, rest sourced from reference TRBV15 and TRBJ1-1, is DAMVIQNPRYQVTQFGKPVTLSCSQTLNHNVMYWYQQKSSQAPKLLFHYYDKDFNNEADTPDNFQSRRPNTSFCFLDIRSPGLGDTAMYLCATSRDSRNTEAFFGQGTRLTVV.

This clonotype was recorded many times. The rearrangement links TRBV29-1 to TRBJ2-2, with D perhaps matching TRBD2 (5 bases). The CDR3 contains 14 residues. Trimming took off 4 bases at V and 3 bases at J, with 12 bases between the two ends. Germline lookup yields CDR1 SQVTM and CDR2 ANQGSEA. In nucleotides, the CDR3 is TGCAGCGTTGCTAGCCTGAGCGACACCGGGGAGCTGTTTTTT. Its translation is CSVASLSDTGELFF.

The DNA of the CDR3 is TGCGCCAGCAGCCCCTCTCTTGGGGTGGACATTCAGTACTTC. Encoded protein: CASSPSLGVDIQYF. The V and J genes are TRBV4-3 and TRBJ2-4; D gene ambiguous. Per germline, CDR1 LGHNA and CDR2 YSLEER. This CDR3 is 14 amino acids long. The V gene lost 4 bases and the J gene lost 8 bases, with 15 bases spanning the gap.

V gene TRBV30 combines with J gene TRBJ2-5; the D gene could be TRBD1 or TRBD2 (7 bases each). V was cut by 3 bases and J by 1 base, with 15 bases left in between. The CDR3 contains 15 residues. The germline gives CDR1 GTSNPN, CDR2 SVGIG (reference sequence). CDR3 sequence reads: CAWSTAGGVQETQYF. The CDR3 DNA is TGTGCCTGGAGCACCGCAGGGGGGGTCCAAGAGACCCAGTACTTC.

Concerning this clonotype itself: The junction and the germline gene differ at one end; a read error may be behind it. The chain is built from TRBV7-7 and TRBJ2-5; 10 bases match TRBD2. Germline V gene lookup returns CDR1 SSHAT and CDR2 FNYEAQ (reference sequence). CDR3 length: 15 residues. The CDR3 bases are TGTGCTAGCAGCTGGACTAGCGGTCTTCAAGAGACCCAGTACTTC. It translates to CASSWTSGLQETQYF. Full variable domain (remainder filled in from reference TRBV7-7 and TRBJ2-5): GAGVSQSPRYKVTKRGQDVTLRCDPISSHATLYWYQQALGQGPEFLTYFNYEAQPDKSGLPSDRFSAERPEGSISTLTIQRTEQRDSAMYRCASSWTSGLQETQYFGPGTRLLVL.

The chain uses TRBV5-1 and TRBJ2-7; the match to TRBD2 covers 10 bases. V was clipped by 4 bases and J by 3 bases; unmatched bases: 7. CDR1 and CDR2 from the germline V gene are SGHRS and YFSETQ. The CDR3 is 15 residues long. CDR3: CASSPGPSGSYEQYF. DNA of the CDR3: TGCGCCAGCAGCCCGGGGCCTAGCGGGAGCTACGAGCAGTACTTC. Complete variable domain (other parts from reference TRBV5-1 and TRBJ2-7): KAGVTQTPRYLIKTRGQQVTLSCSPISGHRSVSWYQQTPGQGLQFLFEYFSETQRNKGNFPGRFSGRQFSNSRSEMNVSTLELGDSALYLCASSPGPSGSYEQYFGPGTRLTVT.

This clonotype was recorded many times. As DNA, the CDR3 is TGTGCCAGCAGTGAAGTAGGACGCAGCAATCAGCCCCAGCATTTT. This translates into CASSEVGRSNQPQHF. The V and J genes are TRBV2 and TRBJ1-5; D is ambiguous. Per the germline V gene, CDR1 is SNHLY and CDR2 is FYNNEI. V lost 1 base to trimming and J lost 1 base, with 8 bases between them. This CDR3 has 15 amino acids.

Notes on this clonotype: A much larger clone is a single base away; this may be a read error. The rearrangement uses TRBV7-2 and TRBJ2-1; no reliable D call. Germline assignment: CDR1 SGHTA and CDR2 FQGNSA. This CDR3 is 13 amino acids long. CDR3 bases: TGTGCCACCAGCCCGAATACGTACAATGAGCAGTTCTTC. Translating gives CATSPNTYNEQFF.